This TCR beta chain was captured in a study of CXCR4 blockade with PD-1 therapy in pancreatic cancer. Germline loops: CDR1 LNHDA, CDR2 SQIVND (reference sequence). Trimming removed 7 bases from V and 3 bases from J; junction bases left unmatched: 6. This CDR3 has 14 amino acids. The archived tumor blocks came from patients without neoadjuvant therapy before resection. Study-wide points: Frequent tumor clones were encoded by many distinct rearrangements, suggesting shared antigens. Tumors were clonally expanded, mean approximately 0.15 versus 0.048 in healthy blood.

The repertoire was sequenced with immunoSEQ multiplex PCR; TCRdb's copy has only in-frame clones and lacks some. The sample lists under 2,000 clones, roughly 40% seen once, with over 13% in the top ten. On this clone itself: Antigen unknown.

Sequencing was carried out using tumor tissue. The V gene is TRBV19, the J gene TRBJ2-5, with 9 bases fitting TRBD1. The receptor comes from a human donor with pancreatic ductal adenocarcinoma. CDR3 region: CASMKRDREETQYF. The CDR3 nucleotides read TGTGCCAGTATGAAAAGGGACAGGGAAGAGACCCAGTACTTC.